This record looks at one T cell receptor (beta chain) sequence and its context. V was trimmed by 5 bases and J by 5 bases, leaving 11 bases between them. Germline V gene sequence: CDR1 WNHNN, CDR2 SYGVQD (reference sequence). The CDR3 is made up of 13 amino acids. This entry comes from a study of T cell responses to AZD1222 COVID-19 vaccine. Clones were sequenced by immunoSEQ multiplex PCR, and TCRdb holds only the in-frame ones, with some missing. There are 100,000 to 150,000 clones in the sample; about 90% occur only once, and 4.4% lies in the top ten. Sequences were derived from peripheral blood, sampled on day 0 of MenACWY control vaccination. The TCR sequence derives from an adult in good health. The chain links TRBV10-1 to TRBJ2-3, with a weak D call TRBD2 (6 bases). CDR3 sequence reads: CASSFAGGDTQYF. The DNA for the CDR3 is TGCGCCAGCAGTTTCGCCGGGGGAGATACGCAGTATTTT.